The rows below give T cell receptor beta chains drawn from one sample of a study of graft-versus-host responses after intestinal transplantation. Antigens of these TCRs are unknown. TCRdb keeps only in-frame clones here, not all; method: immunoSEQ multiplex PCR. The top ten hold 7% to 9.5% of the sample, which has about 85,000 clones, around 93% seen once. The sample in question was unstimulated CD8+ T cells sorted from spleen or lymph node cells, obtained before transplant. The receptors originated from a human donor who was the organ donor for an intestinal transplant. Both conserved end residues are part of each CDR3. D genes are given only for firm matches. Size values are once, few and many counts, or a class for expanded clones, and some rows have none.

d_call | j_call | clone_size | v_call | cdr3_aa | cdr3_nt
TRBD2 | TRBJ2-7 | - | TRBV6-5 | CASSRLARYEQYF | TGTGCCAGCAGCCGACTAGCCCGGTACGAGCAGTACTTC
TRBD2 | TRBJ2-7 | - | TRBV5-5 | CASSRLLAGGPIVHEQYF | TGTGCCAGCAGCCGACTACTAGCGGGAGGGCCTATTGTCCACGAGCAGTACTTC
- | TRBJ2-5 | - | TRBV19 | CASSIGDGETQYF | TGTGCCAGTAGTATCGGGGACGGGGAGACCCAGTACTTC
TRBD1 | TRBJ2-7 | once | TRBV29-1 | CSVGTGGNEQYF | TGCAGCGTAGGGACAGGGGGGAACGAGCAGTACTTC
- | TRBJ2-7 | - | TRBV29-1 | CSVEDSRRYEQYF | TGCAGCGTTGAAGATTCGAGACGCTACGAGCAGTACTTC
- | TRBJ2-3 | - | TRBV7-3 | CASSSLGSTDTQYF | TGTGCCAGCAGCTCGCTGGGATCCACAGATACGCAGTATTTT
- | TRBJ1-1 | - | TRBV27 | CASSLSGGVITEAFF | TGTGCCAGCAGTTTATCGGGGGGGGTTATCACTGAAGCTTTCTTT
- | TRBJ1-4 | - | TRBV6-5 | CASRQVNEKLFF | TGTGCCAGTCGACAGGTGAATGAAAAACTGTTTTTT
TRBD2 | TRBJ2-5 | - | TRBV4-1 | CASSQDITSGDETQYF | TGCGCCAGCAGCCAAGATATTACTAGCGGGGATGAGACCCAGTACTTC
TRBD2 | TRBJ2-1 | - | TRBV6-1 | CASSTTSEGPNEQFF | TGTGCCAGCAGCACGACTAGCGAGGGCCCCAATGAGCAGTTCTTC
TRBD2 | TRBJ2-3 | - | TRBV7-6 | CASSFQKRGDSTDTQYF | TGTGCCAGCAGCTTCCAAAAGCGGGGGGACTCCACAGATACGCAGTATTTT
- | TRBJ1-1 | - | TRBV27 | CASRALSHTEAFF | TGTGCCAGCAGGGCTCTATCGCACACTGAAGCTTTCTTT
TRBD1 | TRBJ2-7 | - | TRBV11-2 | CASSTRQGGYEQYF | TGTGCCAGCAGCACTCGACAGGGCGGGTACGAGCAGTACTTC
- | TRBJ2-1 | - | TRBV4-1 | CASSQDLANEQFF | TGCGCCAGCAGCCAAGACCTAGCCAATGAGCAGTTCTTC
- | TRBJ1-1 | once | TRBV5-1 | CASSLTEVGEAFF | TGCGCCAGCAGCTTGACAGAGGTGGGTGAAGCTTTCTTT
- | TRBJ1-2 | - | TRBV6-5 | CASSYSDNYGYTF | TGTGCCAGCAGTTACTCGGATAACTATGGCTACACCTTC
TRBD2 | TRBJ2-7 | - | TRBV5-5 | CASSSLAGADEQYF | TGTGCCAGCAGCTCACTAGCGGGAGCGGACGAGCAGTACTTC
- | TRBJ1-1 | - | TRBV11-2 | CASSWGTGTAEAFF | TGTGCCAGCAGCTGGGGGACGGGGACCGCTGAAGCTTTCTTT
- | TRBJ1-4 | - | TRBV7-6 | CASRATFLRAGVTGTNEKLFF | TGTGCCAGCAGAGCCACTTTTCTGCGCGCAGGGGTTACCGGAACTAATGAAAAACTGTTTTTT
TRBD1 | TRBJ1-1 | - | TRBV9 | CASSATGVGDTEAFF | TGTGCCAGCAGCGCTACAGGGGTCGGGGACACTGAAGCTTTCTTT
TRBD1 | TRBJ2-3 | - | TRBV7-6 | CASSLGQGISSDTQYF | TGTGCCAGCAGCTTAGGACAGGGGATCTCCTCAGATACGCAGTATTTT
TRBD1 | TRBJ1-4 | - | TRBV19 | CASSIEPGQVEKLFF | TGTGCCAGTAGTATAGAGCCGGGACAGGTCGAAAAACTGTTTTTT
- | TRBJ2-7 | - | TRBV5-8 | CASSLGTYEQYF | TGTGCCAGCAGCTTGGGGACCTACGAGCAGTACTTC
TRBD1 | TRBJ1-4 | - | TRBV6-6 | CASNTGVGETNEKLFF | TGTGCCAGCAATACAGGGGTGGGGGAAACTAATGAAAAACTGTTTTTT
- | TRBJ1-6 | - | TRBV6-5 | CASTITSSGNSPLHF | TGTGCCAGCACCATAACGTCCAGCGGTAATTCACCCCTCCACTTT
TRBD1 | TRBJ2-7 | - | TRBV11-3 | CASSPDRENPYEQYF | TGTGCCAGCAGTCCGGACAGGGAAAATCCCTACGAGCAGTACTTC
TRBD1 | TRBJ1-3 | once | TRBV6-6 | CASSSDRTGNTIYF | TGTGCCAGCAGTTCGGACAGGACGGGAAACACCATATATTTT
TRBD2 | TRBJ2-7 | - | TRBV7-8 | CASSREGRATYEQYF | TGTGCCAGCAGCCGGGAGGGACGGGCAACCTACGAGCAGTACTTC
TRBD1 | TRBJ2-1 | - | TRBV7-6 | CASSLGDLGDRGHNEQFF | TGTGCCAGCAGCTTAGGGGATCTGGGGGACAGGGGTCACAATGAGCAGTTCTTC
- | TRBJ2-5 | - | TRBV6-5 | CASSEVAGLETQYF | TGTGCCAGCAGTGAAGTTGCGGGCTTGGAGACCCAGTACTTC
- | TRBJ2-3 | - | TRBV12-5 | CASGEPGPSDTQYF | TGTGCTAGTGGTGAGCCGGGGCCTTCAGATACGCAGTATTTT
- | TRBJ1-2 | - | TRBV2 | CASSPHYGYTF | TGTGCCAGCAGTCCACACTATGGCTACACCTTC
TRBD1 | TRBJ2-5 | once | TRBV10-3 | CAIRRTGGIQETQYF | TGTGCCATCAGGAGGACAGGCGGCATCCAAGAGACCCAGTACTTC
- | TRBJ2-7 | - | TRBV9 | CASSVLGEGTYEQYF | TGTGCCAGCAGCGTCCTTGGTGAAGGAACCTACGAGCAGTACTTC
- | TRBJ1-5 | - | TRBV6-6 | CASSYSIEDRHQPQHF | TGTGCCAGCAGTTACTCGATCGAGGACAGACATCAGCCCCAGCATTTT
TRBD2 | TRBJ2-7 | - | TRBV13 | CASSPRGGPSYEQYF | TGTGCCAGCAGCCCCCGGGGAGGGCCCTCCTACGAGCAGTACTTC
- | TRBJ1-2 | - | TRBV16 | CASSQSYVLYGYTF | TGTGCCAGCAGCCAATCCTACGTCCTCTATGGCTACACCTTC
- | TRBJ2-5 | - | TRBV5-6 | CASSLTAGKAQYF | TGTGCCAGCAGCTTGACCGCGGGGAAGGCCCAGTACTTC
- | TRBJ1-2 | - | TRBV5-4 | CAQSYGEGESGYTF | TGTGCCCAAAGTTACGGGGAGGGGGAGAGTGGCTACACCTTC
- | TRBJ2-7 | - | TRBV4-1 | CASSQEPGLREQYF | TGCGCCAGCAGCCAAGAACCGGGACTGCGGGAGCAGTACTTC
- | TRBJ2-7 | - | TRBV5-1 | CASSAAYEQYF | TGCGCCAGCAGCGCGGCCTACGAGCAGTACTTC
- | TRBJ1-4 | few | TRBV6-1 | CASSVSNSENEKLFF | TGTGCCAGCAGTGTGTCGAACAGCGAGAATGAAAAACTGTTTTTT
TRBD1 | TRBJ1-2 | - | TRBV18 | CASSDRAGYTF | TGTGCCAGCTCAGACAGGGCTGGCTACACCTTC
- | TRBJ1-3 | - | TRBV7-6 | CASSLDQGVSGNTIYF | TGTGCCAGCAGCTTAGATCAGGGAGTCTCTGGAAACACCATATATTTT
TRBD1 | TRBJ2-7 | few | TRBV19 | CASSIGTGGYEQYF | TGTGCCAGTAGTATAGGGACAGGGGGCTACGAGCAGTACTTC
TRBD2 | TRBJ2-1 | - | TRBV7-9 | CASSLERDPYYNEQFF | TGTGCCAGCAGCTTAGAGCGGGACCCCTACTACAATGAGCAGTTCTTC
- | TRBJ1-1 | - | TRBV5-1 | CASSVGTSRNTEAFF | TGCGCCAGCAGCGTGGGGACAAGCCGAAACACTGAAGCTTTCTTT
- | TRBJ1-2 | - | TRBV19 | CASRTRGPSLGYTF | TGTGCCAGTAGAACCAGGGGCCCGTCGCTTGGCTACACCTTC
- | TRBJ1-5 | - | TRBV9 | CASSLMGGEEPQHF | TGTGCCAGCAGCCTCATGGGGGGGGAGGAGCCCCAGCATTTT
TRBD2 | TRBJ2-1 | - | TRBV5-4 | CASSHIVGLAGLNEQFF | TGTGCCAGCAGTCATATCGTCGGACTAGCGGGTTTGAATGAGCAGTTCTTC
- | TRBJ1-1 | few | TRBV6-1 | CASSLHGGLNTEAFF | TGTGCCAGCAGTCTTCATGGGGGACTCAACACTGAAGCTTTCTTT
- | TRBJ2-7 | - | TRBV19 | CASSSGGDGYEQYF | TGTGCCAGTAGTTCAGGAGGGGATGGCTACGAGCAGTACTTC
- | TRBJ1-1 | - | TRBV27 | CASSRTASSNTEAFF | TGTGCCAGCAGTCGGACAGCATCCTCGAACACTGAAGCTTTCTTT
- | TRBJ1-2 | - | TRBV5-1 | CASSLTGWGRENVNYGYTF | TGCGCCAGCAGCTTGACGGGCTGGGGGCGAGAAAACGTCAACTATGGCTACACCTTC
- | TRBJ1-2 | - | TRBV15 | CATSSLSNYGYTF | TGTGCCACCAGCAGTTTATCTAACTATGGCTACACCTTC
- | TRBJ2-7 | - | TRBV7-6 | CASSLTREQYF | TGTGCCAGCAGCTTGACACGCGAGCAGTACTTC
- | TRBJ2-2 | once | TRBV7-9 | CASSLGYGELFF | TGTGCCAGCAGCTTAGGTTACGGGGAGCTGTTTTTT
TRBD1 | TRBJ1-2 | - | TRBV5-1 | CASSSDGTDYGYTF | TGCGCCAGCAGTAGCGATGGGACAGACTATGGCTACACCTTC
TRBD1 | TRBJ1-2 | - | TRBV11-2 | CASSLEDLDRANGYTF | TGTGCCAGCAGCTTAGAAGATTTAGACAGGGCAAATGGCTACACCTTC
- | TRBJ2-7 | - | TRBV19 | CASSMSSGSYEQYF | TGTGCCAGTAGTATGTCGTCGGGATCCTACGAGCAGTACTTC